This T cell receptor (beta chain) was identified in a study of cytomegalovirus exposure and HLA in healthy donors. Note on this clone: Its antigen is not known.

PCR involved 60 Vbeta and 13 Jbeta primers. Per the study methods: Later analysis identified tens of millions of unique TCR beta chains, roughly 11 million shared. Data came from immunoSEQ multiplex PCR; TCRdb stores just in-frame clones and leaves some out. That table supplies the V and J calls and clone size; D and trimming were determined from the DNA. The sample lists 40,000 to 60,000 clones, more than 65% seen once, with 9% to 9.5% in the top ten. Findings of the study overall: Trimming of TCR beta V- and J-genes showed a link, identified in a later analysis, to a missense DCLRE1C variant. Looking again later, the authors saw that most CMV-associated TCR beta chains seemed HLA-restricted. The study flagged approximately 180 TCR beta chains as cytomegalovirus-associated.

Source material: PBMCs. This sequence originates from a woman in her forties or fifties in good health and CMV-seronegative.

CDR3 nucleotides: TGTGCCAGCGGACAGGGGTCTCAGCACAAGCATTTT. Translating gives CASGQGSQHKHF. This chain joins TRBV27 and TRBJ1-5, with 9 bases lining up with TRBD1. Germline CDR1 and CDR2: MNHEY and SMNVEV (reference sequence). J was trimmed by 14 bases and V by 8 bases; bases with no gene match: 10. This CDR3 is 12 amino acids long.